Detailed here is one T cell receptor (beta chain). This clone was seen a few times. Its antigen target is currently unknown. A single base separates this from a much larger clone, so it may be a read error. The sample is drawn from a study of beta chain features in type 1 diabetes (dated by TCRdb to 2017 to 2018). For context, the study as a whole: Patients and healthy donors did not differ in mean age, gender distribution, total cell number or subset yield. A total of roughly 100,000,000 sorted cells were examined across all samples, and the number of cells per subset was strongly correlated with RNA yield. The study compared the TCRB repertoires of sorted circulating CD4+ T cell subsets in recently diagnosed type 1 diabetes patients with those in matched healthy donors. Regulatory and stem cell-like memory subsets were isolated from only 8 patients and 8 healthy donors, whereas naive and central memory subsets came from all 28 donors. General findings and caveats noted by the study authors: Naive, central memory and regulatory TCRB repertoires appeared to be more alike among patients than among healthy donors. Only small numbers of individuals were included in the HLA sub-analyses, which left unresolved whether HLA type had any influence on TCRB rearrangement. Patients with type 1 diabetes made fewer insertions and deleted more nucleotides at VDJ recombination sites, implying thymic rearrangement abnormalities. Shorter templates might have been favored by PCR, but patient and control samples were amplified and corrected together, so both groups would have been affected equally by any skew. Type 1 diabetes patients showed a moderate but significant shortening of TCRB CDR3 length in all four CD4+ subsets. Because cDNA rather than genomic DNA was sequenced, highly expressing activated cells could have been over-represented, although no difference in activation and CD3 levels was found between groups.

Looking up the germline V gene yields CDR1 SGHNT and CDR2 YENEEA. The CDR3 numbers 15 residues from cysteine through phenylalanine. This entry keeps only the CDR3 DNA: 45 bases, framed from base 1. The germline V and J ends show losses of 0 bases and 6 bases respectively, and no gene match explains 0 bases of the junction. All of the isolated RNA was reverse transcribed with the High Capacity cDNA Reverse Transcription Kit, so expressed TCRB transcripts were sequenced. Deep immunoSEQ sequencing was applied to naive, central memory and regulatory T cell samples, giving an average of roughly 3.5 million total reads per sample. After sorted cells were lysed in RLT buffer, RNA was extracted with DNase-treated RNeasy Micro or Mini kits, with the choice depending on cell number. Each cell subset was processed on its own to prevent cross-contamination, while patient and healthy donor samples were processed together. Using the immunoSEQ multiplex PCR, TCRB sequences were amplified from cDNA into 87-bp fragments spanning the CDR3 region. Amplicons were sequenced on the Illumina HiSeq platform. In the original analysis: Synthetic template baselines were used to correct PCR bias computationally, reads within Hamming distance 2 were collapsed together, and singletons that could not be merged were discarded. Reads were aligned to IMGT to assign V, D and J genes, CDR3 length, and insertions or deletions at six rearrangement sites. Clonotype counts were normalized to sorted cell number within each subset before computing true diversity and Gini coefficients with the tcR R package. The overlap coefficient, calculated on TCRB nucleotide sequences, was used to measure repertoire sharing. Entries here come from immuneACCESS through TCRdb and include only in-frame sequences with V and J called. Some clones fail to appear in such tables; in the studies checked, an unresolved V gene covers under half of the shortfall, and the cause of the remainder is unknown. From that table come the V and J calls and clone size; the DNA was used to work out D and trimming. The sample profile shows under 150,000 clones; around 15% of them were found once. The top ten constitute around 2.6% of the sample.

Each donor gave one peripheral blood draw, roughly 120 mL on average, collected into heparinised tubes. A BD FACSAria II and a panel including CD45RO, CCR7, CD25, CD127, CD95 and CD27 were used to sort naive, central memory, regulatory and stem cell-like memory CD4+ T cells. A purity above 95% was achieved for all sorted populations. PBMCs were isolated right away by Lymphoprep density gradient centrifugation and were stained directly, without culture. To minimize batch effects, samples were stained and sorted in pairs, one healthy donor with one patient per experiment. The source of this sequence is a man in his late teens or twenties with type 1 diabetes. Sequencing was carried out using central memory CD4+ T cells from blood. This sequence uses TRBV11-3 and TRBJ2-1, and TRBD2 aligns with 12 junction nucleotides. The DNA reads TGTGCCAGCAGCTTAGAGACTAGCGGGAGCAATGAGCAGTTCTTC. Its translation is CASSLETSGSNEQFF.